Here is one T cell receptor (beta chain) with its context. Its antigen is unknown. J gave up 8 bases and V 1 base, and 20 bases lay outside the gene matches. The CDR3 is made up of 19 amino acids. Germline assignment: CDR1 SGHTA and CDR2 FQGNSA. The record originates from a study of PD-1 blockade in classical Hodgkin lymphoma. General study results and limits: Initiation of nivolumab under 1 year after ASCT led to exclusion of patients.

Assay: immunoSEQ multiplex PCR; the TCRdb copy retains only in-frame clones and omits some. The table has about 13,000 clones, around four fifths seen once; the top ten hold approximately 22%. The patients all showed relapse after autologous stem cell transplantation, while their brentuximab vedotin exposure varied. This receptor was taken from a human donor with classical Hodgkin lymphoma. This rearrangement joins TRBV7-2 to TRBJ1-2, with 9 bases aligning to TRBD1. Sequences were derived from peripheral blood mononuclear cells (PBMCs), sampled at baseline. CDR3 loop: CASSLDHRGRLSSYSGYTF. CDR3 bases: TGTGCCAGCAGCTTAGACCACAGGGGGCGTCTATCATCGTACTCGGGCTACACCTTC.